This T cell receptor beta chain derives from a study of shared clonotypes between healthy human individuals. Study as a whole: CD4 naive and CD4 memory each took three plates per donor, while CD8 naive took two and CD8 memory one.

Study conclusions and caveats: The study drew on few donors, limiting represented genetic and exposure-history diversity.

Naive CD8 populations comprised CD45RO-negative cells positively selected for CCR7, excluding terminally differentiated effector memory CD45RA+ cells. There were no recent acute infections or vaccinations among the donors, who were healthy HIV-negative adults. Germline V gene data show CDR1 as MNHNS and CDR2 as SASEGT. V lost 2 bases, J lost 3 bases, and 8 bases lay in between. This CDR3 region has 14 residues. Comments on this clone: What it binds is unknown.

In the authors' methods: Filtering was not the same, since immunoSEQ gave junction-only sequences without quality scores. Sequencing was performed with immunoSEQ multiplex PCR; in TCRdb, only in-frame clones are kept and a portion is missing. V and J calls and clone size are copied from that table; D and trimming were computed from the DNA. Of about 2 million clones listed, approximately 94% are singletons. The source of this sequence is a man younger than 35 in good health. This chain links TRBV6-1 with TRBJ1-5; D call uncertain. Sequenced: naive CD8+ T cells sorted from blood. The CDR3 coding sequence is TGTGCCAGCAGTGAATTCAGATCCAATCAGCCCCAGCATTTT. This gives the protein CASSEFRSNQPQHF.